The rows below give T cell receptor beta chains drawn from one sample of a study of T-cell reconstitution after alpha-beta-depleted transplantation in children. TCRdb re-derived calls from the PCR reads in MiXCR, one entry per CDR3 protein. This sample has 700,000 to 950,000 distinct CDR3 sequences; 15% to 20% occur once, and the top ten carry 5%. The source was PBMCs, mostly from graft donor cells, collected 360 days after TCRalphabeta/CD19-depleted stem cell transplant. These receptors originate from a male patient under 18 who had a stem cell transplant for acute lymphoblastic leukemia, so the T cells may come from the graft donor. Each CDR3 is given with its conserved first and last residue. D genes are given only for firm matches. For some rows the clone size is stated as once, few or many, or as a class when expanded; others skip it.

TRBJ1-5	TRBD1	TRBV20-1	NA	CSARAGTDLQPQHF	TGCAGTGCTAGGGCTGGGACAGATCTTCAGCCCCAGCATTTT
TRBJ2-7	NA	TRBV27	many	CASSLRGAYEQYF	TGTGCCAGCAGCTTGAGAGGGGCCTACGAGCAGTACTTC
TRBJ2-7	NA	TRBV27	NA	CASSFQPSAAYPTEQYF	TGTGCCAGCAGTTTCCAACCGTCAGCGGCCTATCCTACCGAGCAGTACTTC
TRBJ2-5	TRBD1	TRBV5-6	NA	CASSFSWTGGGRETQYF	TGTGCCAGCAGCTTTTCCTGGACAGGGGGCGGTCGAGAGACCCAGTACTTC
TRBJ2-3	TRBD2	TRBV7-7	NA	CASSVGLAGGPRDTQYF	TGTGCCAGCAGCGTCGGACTAGCGGGAGGGCCGAGAGATACGCAGTATTTT
TRBJ2-1	NA	TRBV29-1	few	CSVVGNNEQFF	TGCAGCGTTGTGGGCAACAATGAGCAGTTCTTC
TRBJ1-2	NA	TRBV5-1	NA	CASSSRQVFTSYYGYTF	TGCGCCAGCAGCTCGAGACAGGTTTTTACCTCCTACTATGGCTACACCTTC
TRBJ2-7	TRBD2	TRBV5-1	NA	CASSPRGLDEEQYF	TGCGCCAGCAGCCCAAGAGGACTAGACGAGGAGCAGTACTTC
TRBJ2-1	TRBD2	TRBV12-3/TRBV12-4	few	CASSPRSGREGNNEQFF	TGTGCCAGCAGTCCACGAAGCGGGAGGGAGGGAAACAATGAGCAGTTCTTC
TRBJ2-1	TRBD2	TRBV24-1	few	CATSSAGIYNEQFF	TGTGCCACCAGTTCAGCGGGGATCTACAATGAGCAGTTCTTC
TRBJ2-5	NA	TRBV5-1	few	CASSLAFSREETQYF	TGCGCCAGCAGCTTGGCTTTCTCCAGGGAAGAGACCCAGTACTTC
TRBJ1-5	NA	TRBV7-8	few	CASSFSTGPQHF	TGTGCCAGCAGCTTCTCTACGGGGCCCCAGCATTTT
TRBJ2-1	TRBD1	TRBV5-6	few	CASLGQFYNEQFF	TGTGCCAGTCTGGGACAGTTCTACAATGAGCAGTTCTTC
TRBJ2-3	TRBD2	TRBV9	NA	CASSLSRPSSSGSGADTQYF	TGTGCCAGCAGCCTCAGTAGACCCTCATCGAGCGGGAGTGGGGCAGATACGCAGTATTTT
TRBJ1-5	NA	TRBV6-1	few	CASKTLRAGNQPQHF	TGTGCCAGCAAAACCCTAAGGGCTGGCAATCAGCCCCAGCATTTT
TRBJ2-2	TRBD1	TRBV29-1	few	CSVETGQRTGELFF	TGCAGCGTTGAAACGGGACAGAGAACCGGGGAGCTGTTTTTT
TRBJ2-3	NA	TRBV7-6	NA	CASSLHSDTDTQYF	TGTGCCAGCAGCTTACACTCCGACACAGATACGCAGTATTTT
TRBJ2-7	TRBD2	TRBV29-1	few	CSSIREGEQYF	TGCAGCAGCATACGGGAGGGCGAGCAGTACTTC
TRBJ2-3	NA	TRBV29-1	many	CSVAPGSGESTDTQYF	TGCAGCGTTGCCCCTGGGTCGGGGGAAAGCACAGATACGCAGTATTTT
TRBJ2-1	NA	TRBV10-3	many	CAIGYSNEQFF	TGTGCCATCGGTTACTCTAATGAGCAGTTCTTC
TRBJ2-5	NA	TRBV7-2	few	CASLRWAGTSWAETQYF	TGTGCCAGCTTACGCTGGGCCGGCACTAGTTGGGCAGAGACCCAGTACTTC
TRBJ1-1	NA	TRBV9	many	CASSSWNTEAFF	TGTGCCAGCAGCTCCTGGAACACTGAAGCTTTCTTT
TRBJ2-7	TRBD1	TRBV7-9	NA	CASSAHTGGFSYEQYF	TGTGCCAGCAGCGCCCATACAGGGGGTTTTTCCTACGAGCAGTACTTC
TRBJ2-5	NA	TRBV7-8	many	CASSSPGHWIVETQYF	TGTGCCAGCAGCTCACCGGGACATTGGATTGTCGAGACCCAGTACTTC
TRBJ1-1	NA	TRBV25-1	many	CASSVGGRDFTEAFF	TGTGCCAGCAGTGTTGGTGGCAGGGACTTCACTGAAGCTTTCTTT
TRBJ1-5	NA	TRBV12-3/TRBV12-4	NA	CASSSQISNQPQHF	TGTGCCAGCAGTTCCCAGATTAGCAATCAGCCCCAGCATTTT
TRBJ2-3	NA	TRBV5-1	NA	CASSPHTYALWGTDTQYF	TGCGCCAGCAGCCCCCATACGTACGCTCTTTGGGGTACAGATACGCAGTATTTT
TRBJ2-3	NA	TRBV7-3	NA	CASSLRRRFTDTQYF	TGTGCCAGCAGCTTACGGCGGAGGTTCACAGATACGCAGTATTTT
TRBJ1-5	NA	TRBV15	NA	CATSRDRIQPQHF	TGTGCCACCAGCAGAGATCGGATTCAGCCCCAGCATTTT
TRBJ2-7	NA	TRBV5-1	NA	CASSLATLMSYEQYF	TGCGCCAGCAGCTTGGCAACCCTGATGAGCTACGAGCAGTACTTC
TRBJ2-7	TRBD2	TRBV5-1	NA	CASSSMTSEYEQYF	TGCGCCAGCAGCTCCATGACTAGCGAGTACGAGCAGTACTTC
TRBJ2-7	NA	TRBV20-1	few	CSAQEGWYEQYF	TGCAGTGCTCAGGAGGGGTGGTACGAGCAGTACTTC
TRBJ1-5	TRBD1	TRBV4-2	NA	CASSQDPGTGVNQPQHF	TGTGCCAGCAGCCAAGATCCAGGGACAGGGGTCAATCAGCCCCAGCATTTT